This TCR beta chain was sequenced for a study of STAT5B mutations in CD4+ large granular lymphocyte leukemia. General observations from the study: Patient CD4-sorted repertoires looked more clonal than healthy CD4+ repertoires, even without putative leukemic clones. Higher CD4+ than CD8+ T-LGLL clonality might reflect small sample size. Compared with healthy controls (2/35), patient top clones favored TRBV06 (8/27).

Remarks on this clone: What it binds is not known.

V lost 9 bases, J lost 8 bases, and 22 bases lay in between. The CDR3 sequence is 15 residues long. CDR1 MNHNS and CDR2 SASEGT come from the germline V gene. Healthy controls were blood donor buffy coats. Profiling relied on immunoSEQ multiplex PCR, and the TCRdb table lists in-frame clones only, not all of them. The sample records 37,000 or so clones, more than 80% being singletons. This TCR was sampled from a human donor in good health. The chain has TRBV6-1 and TRBJ1-4, with unresolved D. The sample comprised CD4+ T cells from blood buffy coats. CDR3 in amino acids: CASTPGGLNTEKLFF. In DNA, the CDR3 is TGTGCCAGTACCCCAGGAGGGCTGAATACCGAAAAACTGTTTTTT.